Listed here are 30 T cell receptor beta chains from one sample, sequenced in a study of blood T cells in healthy people across ages. Combining a sample-barcoded 5' primer with a J-beta primer mix, a second PCR ran for about 6 to 11 cycles. Each CDR3 protein gets one entry after TCRdb re-called the 5' RACE reads with MiXCR. This table has roughly 560,000 distinct CDR3 sequences, 24% appearing once. The data also belong to a second study, concerning T cells of mothers and their children.

Source material: blood. The receptors were sampled from a boy aged 10-17 years in good health.

This clonotype was recorded many times. The rearrangement joins TRBV27 to TRBJ1-1, with 9 bases that match TRBD1. Germline V gives CDR1 MNHEY, CDR2 SMNVEV (reference sequence). Trimming at V came to 5 bases and at J to 2 bases, leaving 9 bases not matched to a gene. This CDR3 is 16 amino acids long. Here the CDR3 DNA reads TGTGCCAGCAGTCTACTTCCGGGACAGGGTAACACTGAAGCTTTCTTT. Its protein product is CASSLLPGQGNTEAFF.

This clonotype was found a few times. The V and J genes are TRBV5-1 and TRBJ2-5; the match to TRBD2 covers 11 bases. Near its end, the DNA agrees better with TRBJ2-1, so the J call may be wrong. Germline CDR1 reads SGHRS; CDR2 reads YFSETQ. This CDR3 region has 15 residues. CDR3 DNA sequence: TGCGCCAGCAGCGTCACTAGCGGGAGCGTCAATGAGCAGTTCTTC. Amino acid sequence: CASSVTSGSVNEQFF.

This clonotype has only a few counts. The rearrangement links TRBV7-2 to TRBJ2-7, with 10 bases fitting TRBD2. Germline trimming cut 1 base from V and 6 bases from J; bases unmatched to any gene: 6. The germline V gene encodes CDR1 SGHTA and CDR2 FQGNSA. The CDR3 extends over 15 amino acids. The CDR3 DNA reads as TGTGCCAGCAGCTTAGAGTTAAAGCGGGAGGGCGAGCAGTACTTC. Translating gives CASSLELKREGEQYF.

This clonotype has more than one count but fewer than ten. The chain joins TRBV12-3 or TRBV12-4 to TRBJ1-1, with 7 bases lining up with TRBD1. The CDR3 contains 15 residues. V lost 5 bases and J lost 0; bases outside the gene matches: 6. CDR3 loop: CASSIYRGMNTEAFF. The CDR3 nucleotides are TGTGCCAGCAGTATCTACAGGGGAATGAACACTGAAGCTTTCTTT.

There are a few counts of this clonotype. The V and J genes are TRBV6-6 and TRBJ1-4; 7 bases map to TRBD1. The germline CDR1 and CDR2 sequences are MNHNY and SVGAGI (reference sequence). The CDR3 totals 15 residues. V shed 6 bases and J 7 bases; nucleotides not matched to a gene: 11. The CDR3 DNA reads as TGTGCCAGCAGCCCAGGGGGGGCCACGGGTGAAAAACTGTTTTTT. It encodes CASSPGGATGEKLFF.

In this sample, this clonotype turned up a few times. The CDR3: CSVGLEGRTQETQYF. The CDR3 DNA sequence: TGCAGCGTAGGGCTTGAGGGGAGGACCCAAGAGACCCAGTACTTC. This chain uses TRBV29-1 with TRBJ2-5; D is possibly TRBD2 (6 bases). Germline V gene data show CDR1 as SQVTM and CDR2 as ANQGSEA. The CDR3 length is 15 residues. V was cut by 6 bases and J by 1 base, with 18 bases left in between.

The sample holds a few counts of this clonotype. The rearrangement uses TRBV18 and TRBJ2-1; D not certain. This CDR3 has 16 amino acids. Looked up from germline, CDR1 is KGHSH and CDR2 is LQKENI. V lost 5 bases and J 2 bases, leaving 16 bases between the germline ends. The chain's CDR3 is CASSKVPGKAYNEQFF. In DNA, the CDR3 is TGTGCCAGCTCAAAAGTTCCTGGAAAGGCCTACAATGAGCAGTTCTTC. Variable domain in full (rest from reference TRBV18 and TRBJ2-1): NAGVMQNPRHLVRRRGQEARLRCSPMKGHSHVYWYRQLPEEGLKFMVYLQKENIIDESGMPKERFSAEFPKEGPSILRIQQVVRGDSAAYFCASSKVPGKAYNEQFFGPGTRLTVL.

This clonotype was seen more than once but under ten times. The chain carries TRBV9 and TRBJ2-4; 11 bases line up with TRBD1. J lost 8 bases, V lost 0 bases, and 10 bases had no gene match. This CDR3 is built from 17 residues. Germline V gene sequence: CDR1 SGDLS, CDR2 YYNGEE. DNA of the CDR3: TGTGCCAGCAGCGTAGCTACGGGGGGGACAGGGGGGGACATTCAGTACTTC. Amino acid sequence: CASSVATGGTGGDIQYF. The full variable domain, completed using reference TRBV9 and TRBJ2-4, is DSGVTQTPKHLITATGQRVTLRCSPRSGDLSVYWYQQSLDQGLQFLIQYYNGEERAKGNILERFSAQQFPDLHSELNLSSLELGDSALYFCASSVATGGTGGDIQYFGAGTRLSVL.

This clonotype was detected a few times. The chain employs TRBV20-1 and TRBJ2-7; 12 bases match TRBD2. Germline trimming cut 5 bases from V and 0 bases from J; bases unmatched to any gene: 5. The CDR3 is 15 amino acids. CDR1 is DFQATT, CDR2 SNEGSKA, per germline (reference sequence). Here the CDR3 reads CSAFPSGRASYEQYF. The CDR3 DNA follows: TGCAGTGCTTTTCCTAGCGGGAGGGCCTCCTACGAGCAGTACTTC.

This clonotype was detected a few times. A much larger clone sits a single nucleotide away, making a read error possible. The chain links TRBV7-9 to TRBJ2-4; possible D gene TRBD1, 5 bases. Trimming cost V 4 bases and J 3 bases, with 13 bases left between them. Germline CDR1 and CDR2: SEHNR and FQNEAQ (reference sequence). The CDR3 has 15 amino acids. The CDR3 is CASSSQESGKNIQYF. CDR3 nucleotide sequence: TGTGCCAGCAGCTCACAGGAGTCCGGCAAAAACATTCAGTACTTC.

A few counts support this clonotype. The genes are TRBV20-1 and TRBJ2-5; no definite D call. V gave up 6 bases and J gave up 7 bases, with 33 bases separating them. The CDR3 loop spans 18 amino acids. Per germline, CDR1 DFQATT and CDR2 SNEGSKA (reference sequence). CDR3 sequence reads: CSATYITDHRAKGATQYF. Written as DNA, the CDR3 is TGCAGTGCGACGTATATCACGGATCATAGGGCCAAGGGTGCGACCCAGTACTTC.

In this sample, this clonotype turned up a few times. The rearrangement uses TRBV6-2 or TRBV6-3 and TRBJ2-1, with D perhaps being TRBD1 or TRBD2 (5 bases each). V lost 5 bases and J 6 bases, leaving 23 bases between the germline ends. This CDR3 has 17 amino acids. The V gene's germline CDR1 is MNHEY and CDR2 SVGEGT. The CDR3: CASSPPGTILNSNEQFF. The DNA for the CDR3 is TGTGCCAGCAGTCCCCCAGGGACGATTCTGAATTCCAATGAGCAGTTCTTC.

This chain connects TRBV14 to TRBJ1-2; 7 bases line up with TRBD1. The trim removed 0 bases at V and 4 bases at J, leaving 11 bases unmatched. Per germline, CDR1 SGHDN and CDR2 FVKESK. The CDR3 consists of 17 residues. The CDR3 DNA reads as TGTGCCAGCAGCCAAGATCAAGGGCGACAGGGCATCTATGGCTACACCTTC. This translates into CASSQDQGRQGIYGYTF.

This clonotype was picked up a small number of times. Written as DNA, the CDR3 is TGTGCCAGCAGCTCCTTACTAGCGGGGGGGCCGGGAGAGACCCAGTACTTC. Its protein product is CASSSLLAGGPGETQYF. The V gene is TRBV7-9, the J gene TRBJ2-5; 13 positions match TRBD2. Germline assignment: CDR1 SEHNR and CDR2 FQNEAQ (reference sequence). The CDR3 has 17 amino acids. The J segment lost 4 bases and the V segment lost 4 bases, leaving 9 bases of the junction unmatched.

Only one count was recorded for this clonotype. V usage is TRBV9 and J usage is TRBJ1-1, with D hard to call. V was clipped by 0 bases and J by 0 bases, with 9 bases between them. Germline-derived CDR1 and CDR2 are SGDLS and YYNGEE. The CDR3 has 15 amino acids. The CDR3 nucleotides read TGTGCCAGCAGCGTAGAGGACGCGATGAACACTGAAGCTTTCTTT. Protein sequence: CASSVEDAMNTEAFF.

The chain employs TRBV6-1 and TRBJ2-4, with D unresolved. CDR3 length equals 12 residues. Trimming removed 8 bases from V and 6 bases from J, with 11 bases in between. Germline CDR1 is MNHNS and CDR2 is SASEGT. CDR3 amino acids: CASGPYGNIQYF. CDR3 DNA: TGTGCCAGCGGGCCATACGGAAACATTCAGTACTTC.

This clonotype was seen a few times. The chain carries TRBV9 and TRBJ2-2, with 7 bases aligning to TRBD1. The CDR3 spans 16 residues. The ends lost 4 bases at V and 6 bases at J; junction bases unmatched: 12. Germline CDR1 SGDLS, CDR2 YYNGEE. The CDR3 bases are TGTGCCAGCAGCTTCTCTAGACAGGGTGGGGCCGGGGAGCTGTTTTTT. This sequence encodes CASSFSRQGGAGELFF.

This clonotype appeared many times. The CDR3 bases are TGTGCCAGCAGCCAAGAAGAGCGGGAGGGCTACAATGAGCAGTTCTTC. Translating it yields CASSQEEREGYNEQFF. The chain has TRBV4-2 and TRBJ2-1; 10 nucleotides align to TRBD2. After removal of 0 bases from V and 3 bases from J, the junction contained 2 bases not matched to a gene. The CDR3 contains 16 residues. Germline CDR1 LGHNA, CDR2 YNFKEQ.

This clonotype was detected only a few times. CDR3 in DNA: TGCAGCGCCGGGACCCTTTGGGCCCAAGAGACCCAGTACTTC. It codes for CSAGTLWAQETQYF. This chain uses TRBV29-1 with TRBJ2-5; D may correspond to TRBD1 or TRBD2 (5 bases each). The CDR3 has 14 residues. Germline CDR1 SQVTM, CDR2 ANQGSEA. V was trimmed by 7 bases and J by 1 base, leaving 16 bases between them.

This clonotype was seen only a few times. The gene calls are TRBV6-2 or TRBV6-3 and TRBJ2-1; D is undetermined. Gene TRBJ2-7 matches the end of the DNA better, so the J call may be wrong. CDR3 length: 14 amino acids. Germline V gene data show CDR1 as MNHEY and CDR2 as SVGEGT. The CDR3 loop is CASSSDPISYEQYF. In DNA, the CDR3 is TGTGCCAGCAGTTCCGACCCGATCTCCTACGAGCAGTACTTC.

The chain recombines TRBV5-1 with TRBJ2-5, with 8 bases lining up with TRBD1. V was pared by 4 bases and J by 7 bases, with 6 bases of the junction left unmatched. CDR1 and CDR2 (germline): SGHRS, YFSETQ. The CDR3 consists of 13 residues. CDR3 region: CASSPGQARTQYF. As DNA, the CDR3 is TGCGCCAGCAGCCCGGGACAGGCCAGGACCCAGTACTTC.

There are many counts of this clonotype. V gene TRBV12-3 or TRBV12-4 combines with J gene TRBJ1-1; D may be TRBD1 (6 bases). V lost 6 bases, J lost 1 base, and 9 bases lay in between. The CDR3 runs 13 residues. CDR3 sequence reads: CASSGGRNTEAFF. The CDR3, as DNA: TGTGCCAGCAGCGGGGGCCGGAACACTGAAGCTTTCTTT.

The table lists this clonotype with a few counts. This chain uses TRBV5-1 with TRBJ2-3; D not resolved. CDR3 length equals 14 residues. Germline values: CDR1 SGHRS, CDR2 YFSETQ. V shed 4 bases and J shed 2 bases, with 11 bases lying between them. The CDR3 reads CASSGGLVTDTQYF. The DNA of the CDR3 is TGCGCCAGCAGCGGTGGGCTAGTCACAGATACGCAGTATTTT. The full variable domain, with the rest looked up from reference TRBV5-1 and TRBJ2-3, is KAGVTQTPRYLIKTRGQQVTLSCSPISGHRSVSWYQQTPGQGLQFLFEYFSETQRNKGNFPGRFSGRQFSNSRSEMNVSTLELGDSALYLCASSGGLVTDTQYFGPGTRLTVL.

V gene TRBV9 combines with J gene TRBJ1-6; 9 bases agree with TRBD1. V lost 3 bases to trimming and J lost 9 bases; unmatched junction nucleotides: 4. The CDR3 length is 14 residues. Germline V gene lookup returns CDR1 SGDLS and CDR2 YYNGEE. The CDR3 reads CASSAGQGTSPLHF. In DNA, the CDR3 is TGTGCCAGCAGCGCGGGACAGGGTACTTCACCCCTCCACTTT.

V is TRBV9 and J is TRBJ2-7; perhaps TRBD2 as D (5 bases). Germline V gene data show CDR1 as SGDLS and CDR2 as YYNGEE. The CDR3 runs 15 residues. V dropped 0 bases and J dropped 5 bases, with 15 bases sitting between them. The CDR3 here is CASSVETTITNEQYF. The CDR3 nucleotides read TGTGCCAGCAGCGTAGAGACGACTATCACAAACGAGCAGTACTTC.

The chain employs TRBV6-5 and TRBJ2-3; possible D gene TRBD1, 6 bases. The V gene lost 5 bases and the J gene lost 4 bases, with 13 bases spanning the gap. The CDR3 spans 14 residues. In germline, CDR1 is MNHEY, CDR2 SVGAGI. CDR3 region: CASSILRQADTQYF. DNA of the CDR3: TGTGCCAGCAGTATCCTCCGACAGGCAGATACGCAGTATTTT.

In its sample, this clonotype was seen a few times. CDR3 sequence reads: CSVEDNRAGDEQYF. As DNA, the CDR3 is TGCAGCGTTGAAGATAATAGGGCCGGGGACGAGCAGTACTTC. This chain joins TRBV29-1 and TRBJ2-7; TRBD2 is a possible D gene (5 bases). The CDR3 is made up of 14 amino acids. Germline V CDR1 and CDR2: SQVTM, ANQGSEA. Deletions cut 0 bases from V and 5 bases from J, with 14 bases between.

This sequence joins TRBV2 and TRBJ2-1; 8 nucleotides agree with TRBD1. Germline values: CDR1 SNHLY, CDR2 FYNNEI. V shed 8 bases, J shed 3 bases, and the junction held 3 bases outside the gene matches. CDR3 length equals 13 residues. The CDR3 reads CASRGQVYNEQFF. The DNA for the CDR3 is TGTGCCAGCCGGGGACAGGTCTACAATGAGCAGTTCTTC.

This clonotype came up a few times. The chain joins TRBV28 to TRBJ2-4; 10 bases line up with TRBD1. The CDR3 has 16 residues. From germline, CDR1 is MDHEN and CDR2 SYDVKM. J lost 3 bases, V lost 6 bases, and 8 bases had no gene match. The CDR3 sequence: CASSQRQGASKNIQYF. The CDR3 nucleotides read TGTGCCAGCAGCCAAAGACAGGGGGCGAGCAAAAACATTCAGTACTTC.

This clonotype showed up just a few times. V gene TRBV25-1 combines with J gene TRBJ2-5, with D unclear. CDR3 size: 14 residues. The germline CDR1 and CDR2 sequences are MGHDK and SYGVNS. V lost 1 base, J lost 1 base, and 7 bases lay in between. CDR3 sequence: CASSEFAVQETQYF. DNA for the CDR3: TGTGCCAGCAGTGAATTTGCAGTCCAAGAGACCCAGTACTTC.